This TCR beta chain was documented in a study of T cells in Graves' hyperthyroidism and ophthalmopathy. Findings of the study overall: In simple terms, a model built on 13 V-J features told ophthalmopathy apart from stable hyperthyroidism. Blood samples included most of the expanded thyroid clonotypes exceeding 0.001.

The CDR3 is 15 residues long. Trimming took off 2 bases at V and 2 bases at J, with 11 bases between the two ends. Germline V CDR1 and CDR2: MNHNS, SASEGT. This clonotype was recorded at least ten times. Its target is not known. Researchers amplified the TCR beta CDR3 regions from RNA transcripts. First-round RT-PCR with HTBI primers amplified the TCR CDR3 region. TCRdb itself ran the multiplex PCR reads through MiXCR, one entry per CDR3 protein. The table lists 450,000 to 600,000 distinct CDR3 sequences, 14% of them singletons. The V call is TRBV6-1, the J call TRBJ2-3; D remains unclear. The sample was blood. This receptor was obtained from a woman aged 40 to 49 with Graves' hyperthyroidism. The CDR3 reads CASSESGFYTDTQYF. The CDR3 region has the DNA TGTGCCAGCAGTGAATCTGGGTTTTACACAGATACGCAGTATTTT.